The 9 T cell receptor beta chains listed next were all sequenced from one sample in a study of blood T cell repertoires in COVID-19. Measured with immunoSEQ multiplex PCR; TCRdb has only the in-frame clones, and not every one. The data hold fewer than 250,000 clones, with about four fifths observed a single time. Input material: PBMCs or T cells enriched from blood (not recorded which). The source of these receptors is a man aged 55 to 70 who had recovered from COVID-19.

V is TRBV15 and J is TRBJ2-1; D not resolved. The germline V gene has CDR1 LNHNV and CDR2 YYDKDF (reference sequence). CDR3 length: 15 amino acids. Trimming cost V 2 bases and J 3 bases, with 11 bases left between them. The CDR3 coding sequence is TGTGCCACCAGCAGAACGCAGATATACTACAATGAGCAGTTCTTC. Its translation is CATSRTQIYYNEQFF.

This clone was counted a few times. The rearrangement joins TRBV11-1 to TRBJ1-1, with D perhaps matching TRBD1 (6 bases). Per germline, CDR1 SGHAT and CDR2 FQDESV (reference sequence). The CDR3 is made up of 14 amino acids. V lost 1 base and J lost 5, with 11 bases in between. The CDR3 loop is CASSLGQGWTEAFF. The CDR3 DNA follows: TGTGCCAGCAGCTTAGGCCAGGGGTGGACTGAAGCTTTCTTT.

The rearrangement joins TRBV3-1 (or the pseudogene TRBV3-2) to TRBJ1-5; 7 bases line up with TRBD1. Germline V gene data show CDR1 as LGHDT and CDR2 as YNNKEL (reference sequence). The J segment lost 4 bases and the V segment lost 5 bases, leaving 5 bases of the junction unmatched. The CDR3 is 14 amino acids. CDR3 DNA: TGTGCCAGCAGCATAGGACAGGCTAATCAGCCCCAGCATTTT. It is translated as CASSIGQANQPQHF.

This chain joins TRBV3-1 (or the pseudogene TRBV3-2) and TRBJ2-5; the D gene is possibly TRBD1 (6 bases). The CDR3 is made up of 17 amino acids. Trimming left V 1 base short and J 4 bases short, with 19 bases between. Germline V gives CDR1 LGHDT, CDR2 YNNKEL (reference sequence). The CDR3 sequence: CASSQAGIGQSRETQYF. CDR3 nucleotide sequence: TGTGCCAGCAGCCAAGCTGGTATAGGACAGTCTCGAGAGACCCAGTACTTC.

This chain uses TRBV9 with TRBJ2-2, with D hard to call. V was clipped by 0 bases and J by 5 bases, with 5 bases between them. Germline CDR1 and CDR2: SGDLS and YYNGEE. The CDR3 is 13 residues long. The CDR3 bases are TGTGCCAGCAGCGTAGGTATTACCGGGGAGCTGTTTTTT. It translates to CASSVGITGELFF.

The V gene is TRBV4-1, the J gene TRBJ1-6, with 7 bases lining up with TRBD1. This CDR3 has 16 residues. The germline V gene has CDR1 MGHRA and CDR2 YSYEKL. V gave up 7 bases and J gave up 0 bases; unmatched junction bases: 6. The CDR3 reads CASTRGESSYNSPLHF. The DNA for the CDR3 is TGCGCCAGCACCAGGGGGGAAAGCTCCTATAATTCACCCCTCCACTTT.

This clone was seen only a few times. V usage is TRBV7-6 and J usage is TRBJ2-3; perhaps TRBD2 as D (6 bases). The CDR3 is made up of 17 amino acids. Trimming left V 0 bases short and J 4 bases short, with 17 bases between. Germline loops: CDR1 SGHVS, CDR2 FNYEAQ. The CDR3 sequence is CASSLAAGRVGADTQYF. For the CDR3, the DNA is TGTGCCAGCAGCTTAGCTGCGGGGCGGGTCGGGGCAGATACGCAGTATTTT.

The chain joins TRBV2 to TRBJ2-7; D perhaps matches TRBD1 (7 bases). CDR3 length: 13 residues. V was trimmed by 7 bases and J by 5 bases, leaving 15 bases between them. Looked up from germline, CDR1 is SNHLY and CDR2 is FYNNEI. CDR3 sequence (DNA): TGTGCCAGCAACCGCGGGACAGACCACGAGCAGTACTTC. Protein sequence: CASNRGTDHEQYF. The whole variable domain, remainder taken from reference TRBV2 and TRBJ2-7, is EPEVTQTPSHQVTQMGQEVILRCVPISNHLYFYWYRQILGQKVEFLVSFYNNEISEKSEIFDDQFSVERPDGSNFTLKIRSTKLEDSAMYFCASNRGTDHEQYFGPGTRLTVT.

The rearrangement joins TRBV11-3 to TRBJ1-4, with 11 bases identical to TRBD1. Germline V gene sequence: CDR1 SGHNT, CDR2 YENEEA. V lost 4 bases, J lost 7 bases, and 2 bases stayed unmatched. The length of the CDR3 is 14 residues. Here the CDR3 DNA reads TGTGCCAGCAGCTCAGGGACAGGGGGTGAAAAACTGTTTTTT. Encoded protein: CASSSGTGGEKLFF.